This passage covers 29 T cell receptor beta chains from one sample sequenced in a study of identical twins. TCRdb fed the 5' RACE reads into MiXCR, producing one record per CDR3 protein. The sample has 200,000 to 250,000 distinct CDR3 sequences, 7.5% seen once. These records were also assigned to another study, of yellow fever vaccine responses in identical twins.

The sample consisted of memory (CD45RO+) T cells sorted from blood. These TCRs come from a woman younger than 30 in good health.

DNA of the CDR3: TGTGCCAGCAGTGCCAATCGACAGGGACCCTACGAGCAGTACTTC. Its protein is CASSANRQGPYEQYF. The rearrangement uses TRBV6-1 and TRBJ2-7, with TRBD1 identical over 7 bases. CDR1 and CDR2 from the germline V gene are MNHNS and SASEGT. The junction had 8 bases not matched to a gene; V was cut back by 4 bases and J by 2 bases. The CDR3 loop spans 15 amino acids.

This clonotype was observed many times. The chain joins TRBV27 to TRBJ2-1; D is perhaps TRBD1 or TRBD2 (5 bases each). CDR1 MNHEY and CDR2 SMNVEV come from the germline V gene (reference sequence). The CDR3 is 15 amino acids. With 3 bases removed from V and 3 bases from J, the gap between germline ends came to 12 bases. The CDR3 DNA is TGTGCCAGCAGTTTTTTGGGGACGGGCTACAATGAGCAGTTCTTC. Its protein product is CASSFLGTGYNEQFF.

The rearrangement joins TRBV3-1 to TRBJ2-3; tentatively, D is TRBD2 (5 bases). V shed 4 bases and J shed 1 base, with 15 bases lying between them. Germline assignment: CDR1 LGHDT and CDR2 YNNKEL (reference sequence). The length of the CDR3 is 16 residues. CDR3 region: CASSLLRALGTDTQYF. CDR3 coding DNA: TGTGCCAGCAGCCTGTTGAGGGCCTTGGGCACAGATACGCAGTATTTT.

V gene TRBV10-1 combines with J gene TRBJ2-3, with 9 bases that match TRBD2. In germline, CDR1 is WNHNN, CDR2 SYGVQD (reference sequence). V gave up 3 bases and J gave up 13 bases; unmatched junction bases: 8. The CDR3 loop spans 13 amino acids. In DNA, the CDR3 is TGCGCCAGCAGTGATGGCCTAGCGGGAATAAAGTATTTT. This encodes CASSDGLAGIKYF.

CDR3 nucleotides: TGTGCCAGCAGCAAAGATACCGTCCCTAGCACAGATACGCAGTATTTT. Its protein product is CASSKDTVPSTDTQYF. The genes are TRBV21-1 and TRBJ2-3. TRBV21-1 is a recognized pseudogene. CDR3 length: 16 residues.

This clonotype has a count of ten or more. The chain combines TRBV7-9 with TRBJ2-7; D is perhaps TRBD1 or TRBD2 (5 bases each). Per germline, CDR1 SEHNR and CDR2 FQNEAQ (reference sequence). The V gene lost 1 base and the J gene lost 3 bases, with 13 bases spanning the gap. This CDR3 is built from 15 residues. The CDR3 DNA is TGTGCCAGCAGCTTAGGAGGGGCAGGGAGCTACGAGCAGTACTTC. Protein: CASSLGGAGSYEQYF.

This clonotype was observed at least ten times. The rearrangement joins TRBV6-1 to TRBJ1-5; 9 bases fit TRBD1. The CDR3 has 14 amino acids. CDR1 and CDR2 (germline): MNHNS, SASEGT. V lost 10 bases and J lost 2; bases outside the gene matches: 6. CDR3: CATLRTGGNQPQHF. As DNA, the CDR3 is TGTGCCACCCTGAGGACAGGGGGCAATCAGCCCCAGCATTTT.

In this sample, this clonotype turned up many times. V usage is TRBV12-3 or TRBV12-4 and J usage is TRBJ1-1; tentative D call: TRBD1 (6 bases). There are 15 residues in the CDR3. Trimming removed 0 bases from V and 6 bases from J, with 14 bases in between. Here the CDR3 reads CASSLATGTIAEAFF. The CDR3 DNA reads TGTGCCAGCAGTTTAGCGACAGGCACCATCGCTGAAGCTTTCTTT.

This clonotype was found a few times. This chain joins TRBV20-1 and TRBJ1-2, with D perhaps matching TRBD1 (6 bases). The germline CDR1 and CDR2 sequences are DFQATT and SNEGSKA (reference sequence). V gave up 6 bases and J gave up 7 bases, with 15 bases separating them. The CDR3 is 12 residues long. The CDR3 loop reads CSARGRGAGYTF. CDR3 DNA: TGCAGTGCCAGGGGCAGGGGAGCTGGCTACACCTTC.

The V and J genes are TRBV18 and TRBJ2-5; 7 nucleotides line up with TRBD2. The V segment lost 6 bases and the J segment 5 bases; nucleotides outside the gene matches: 12. CDR1 is KGHSH and CDR2 is LQKENI in the germline V gene. The CDR3 totals 15 residues. This CDR3 reads CASSPPGTTGETQYF. CDR3 nucleotide sequence: TGTGCCAGCTCCCCCCCGGGGACTACCGGGGAGACCCAGTACTTC.

CDR3 DNA: TGCGCCAGCAGCTGGAAGACAGGGGGCGCCCACGAGCAGTACTTC. This encodes CASSWKTGGAHEQYF. This chain joins TRBV5-1 and TRBJ2-7; 10 nucleotides line up with TRBD1. The V and J ends lost 3 bases and 5 bases, in that order; junction bases with no gene match: 8. CDR3 length: 15 residues. CDR1 is SGHRS, CDR2 YFSETQ, per germline.

This clonotype was detected only a few times. The chain carries TRBV6-1 and TRBJ1-5; a weak D match, TRBD1 (5 bases). Germline V gene lookup returns CDR1 MNHNS and CDR2 SASEGT. This CDR3 comprises 11 residues. Trimming left V 0 bases short and J 12 bases short, with 6 bases between. CDR3 amino acids: CASSEARGQHF. CDR3 bases: TGTGCCAGCAGTGAAGCAAGGGGCCAGCATTTT.

The chain is built from TRBV5-1 and TRBJ1-4; D might be TRBD1 (5 bases). CDR3 length: 16 residues. Looked up from germline, CDR1 is SGHRS and CDR2 is YFSETQ. V was clipped by 0 bases and J by 0 bases, with 9 bases between them. DNA of the CDR3: TGCGCCAGCAGCTTGGCGCCAGGGCCAACTAATGAAAAACTGTTTTTT. Protein product: CASSLAPGPTNEKLFF.

This clonotype was detected ten times or more. The chain employs TRBV9 and TRBJ2-7, with no clear D. The germline V gene encodes CDR1 SGDLS and CDR2 YYNGEE. The CDR3 sequence is 16 residues long. The germline V and J ends were trimmed by 0 bases and 0 bases, with 13 bases remaining between them. The CDR3 loop reads CASSVGLYGLSYEQYF. The CDR3 nucleotides are TGTGCCAGCAGCGTAGGGCTGTACGGGCTCTCCTACGAGCAGTACTTC.

CDR3 amino acids: CASSPKDSNTEAFF. The CDR3 bases are TGTGCCAGCTCACCGAAGGACAGTAACACTGAAGCTTTCTTT. The chain couples TRBV18 to TRBJ1-1; D is perhaps TRBD1 (6 bases). Germline assignment: CDR1 KGHSH and CDR2 LQKENI. Trimming left V 3 bases short and J 2 bases short, with 10 bases between. CDR3 length: 14 amino acids. The entire variable domain, with the rest obtained from reference TRBV18 and TRBJ1-1, is as follows: NAGVMQNPRHLVRRRGQEARLRCSPMKGHSHVYWYRQLPEEGLKFMVYLQKENIIDESGMPKERFSAEFPKEGPSILRIQQVVRGDSAAYFCASSPKDSNTEAFFGQGTRLTVV.

This clonotype was observed a handful of times. The V gene is TRBV6-5, the J gene TRBJ2-3; no firm D call. V was cut by 6 bases and J by 6 bases, with 7 bases left in between. The CDR3 contains 11 residues. Germline loops: CDR1 MNHEY, CDR2 SVGAGI. The CDR3 sequence: CASRTRDTQYF. DNA of the CDR3: TGTGCCAGCAGAACGCGCGATACGCAGTATTTT.

The genes are TRBV7-2 and TRBJ1-2; a weak D match, TRBD1 (5 bases). This CDR3 comprises 14 residues. CDR1 SGHTA and CDR2 FQGNSA come from the germline V gene. V dropped 5 bases and J dropped 8 bases, with 18 bases sitting between them. CDR3 DNA: TGTGCCAGCAGCCCTTTCGGGGCAGGGCAAGGCTACACCTTC. Its protein is CASSPFGAGQGYTF.

This clonotype appeared many times. The chain uses TRBV29-1 and TRBJ2-3; 7 bases align to TRBD1. CDR3 length equals 13 residues. Germline V gives CDR1 SQVTM, CDR2 ANQGSEA. Unmatched junction bases numbered 5, after V lost 7 bases and J lost 1 base. DNA for the CDR3: TGCAGCGCCGACGGGACAGGCACAGATACGCAGTATTTT. It translates to CSADGTGTDTQYF.

This clonotype was seen ten or more times. The chain carries TRBV5-6 and TRBJ1-2, with D unclear. The V gene's germline CDR1 is SGHDT and CDR2 YYEEEE. The V and J ends lost 1 base and 8 bases respectively, with 12 bases between them. The CDR3 runs to 13 residues. The CDR3 here is CASSLFDLKGYTF. CDR3 sequence (DNA): TGTGCCAGCAGCTTGTTCGACTTGAAGGGCTACACCTTC. The complete variable domain, with remaining parts taken from reference TRBV5-6 and TRBJ1-2, reads DAGVTQSPTHLIKTRGQQVTLRCSPKSGHDTVSWYQQALGQGPQFIFQYYEEEERQRGNFPDRFSGHQFPNYSSELNVNALLLGDSALYLCASSLFDLKGYTFGSGTRLTVV.

This chain links TRBV10-3 with TRBJ2-5; 9 nucleotides match TRBD2. Germline lookup yields CDR1 ENHRY and CDR2 SYGVKD. The CDR3 covers 16 residues. Germline trimming cut 3 bases from V and 3 bases from J; bases unmatched to any gene: 8. The CDR3 DNA follows: TGTGCCATCAGTGACAAATTAGCGGGGGTGAAAGAGACCCAGTACTTC. Protein product: CAISDKLAGVKETQYF.

This clonotype was counted between two and nine times. This sequence joins TRBV5-5 and TRBJ2-3; D call uncertain. The germline V gene encodes CDR1 SGHKS and CDR2 YYEKEE (reference sequence). Trimming cost V 3 bases and J 4 bases, with 21 bases left between them. The CDR3 loop spans 17 amino acids. The CDR3 here is CASSSATILTSADTQYF. The CDR3, as DNA: TGTGCCAGCAGCTCCGCAACTATACTGACGTCCGCAGATACGCAGTATTTT.

In its sample, this clonotype was seen a few times. This rearrangement joins TRBV19 to TRBJ1-5; no firm D call. CDR1 LNHDA and CDR2 SQIVND come from the germline V gene (reference sequence). The germline V and J ends were trimmed by 3 bases and 1 base, with 10 bases remaining between them. The length of the CDR3 is 15 residues. This CDR3 is CASSMKGLSNQPQHF. The DNA of the CDR3 is TGTGCCAGTAGTATGAAAGGGTTAAGCAATCAGCCCCAGCATTTT.

The chain couples TRBV7-2 to TRBJ1-5; 7 nucleotides align to TRBD1. This CDR3 region has 14 residues. V lost 6 bases to trimming and J lost 6 bases; unmatched junction nucleotides: 8. Germline CDR1 reads SGHTA; CDR2 reads FQGNSA. CDR3 DNA: TGTGCCAGCAGTACACAGGGGTTTGGTCAGCCCCAGCATTTT. Its translation is CASSTQGFGQPQHF.

The chain has TRBV7-2 and TRBJ1-2; unclear D gene. The V gene's germline CDR1 is SGHTA and CDR2 FQGNSA. The CDR3 length is 14 residues. V lost 1 base, J lost 5 bases, and 11 bases lay in between. The CDR3 sequence is CASSLERGKYGYTF. The CDR3 DNA follows: TGTGCCAGCAGCTTAGAGCGGGGAAAGTATGGCTACACCTTC.

CDR3 nucleotides: TGCAGTGCTTCTCCGGGGCCCCGTGAAAAACTGTTTTTT. It encodes CSASPGPREKLFF. The V gene is TRBV20-1, the J gene TRBJ1-4, with D perhaps TRBD1 (5 bases). CDR1 DFQATT and CDR2 SNEGSKA come from the germline V gene (reference sequence). V lost 5 bases and J 7 bases, leaving 14 bases between the germline ends. The CDR3 contains 13 residues.

This clonotype has just a few counts. CDR3 amino acids: CASSFPGLETQYF. The CDR3 coding sequence is TGTGCCAGCAGTTTTCCAGGACTAGAGACCCAGTACTTC. V usage is TRBV6-2 or TRBV6-3 and J usage is TRBJ2-5, with a possible D match to TRBD2 (5 bases). The CDR3 is made up of 13 amino acids. Germline lookup yields CDR1 MNHEY and CDR2 SVGEGT. Between the trimmed V and J ends, which lost 4 bases and 4 bases, there was a span of 10 bases.

The chain has TRBV6-1 and TRBJ1-6, with D maybe TRBD1 (5 bases). Germline assignment: CDR1 MNHNS and CDR2 SASEGT. V was cut by 6 bases and J by 5 bases, with 11 bases left in between. The CDR3 is 14 amino acids. The CDR3 region has the DNA TGTGCCAGCAGGCGGGGCACTAATAATTCACCCCTCCACTTT. This encodes CASRRGTNNSPLHF.

CDR3 protein: CASSYSGGGRTYEQYF. The CDR3 DNA is TGTGCCAGCAGTTACAGTGGTGGGGGACGCACCTACGAGCAGTACTTC. The chain recombines TRBV6-5 with TRBJ2-7; D is perhaps TRBD1 or TRBD2 (5 bases each). Deletions cut 2 bases from V and 2 bases from J, with 16 bases between. The CDR3 consists of 16 residues. Germline assignment: CDR1 MNHEY and CDR2 SVGAGI.

This clonotype was recorded a few times. V gene TRBV7-9 combines with J gene TRBJ2-7, with 15 bases aligning to TRBD2. Losses at the gene ends were 5 bases for V and 4 bases for J; bases not matched to a gene: 3. The germline V gene has CDR1 SEHNR and CDR2 FQNEAQ (reference sequence). CDR3 size: 15 residues. The CDR3 DNA follows: TGTGCCAGCAGCGAAGGACTAGCGGGAGGGTACGAGCAGTACTTC. Its protein product is CASSEGLAGGYEQYF.